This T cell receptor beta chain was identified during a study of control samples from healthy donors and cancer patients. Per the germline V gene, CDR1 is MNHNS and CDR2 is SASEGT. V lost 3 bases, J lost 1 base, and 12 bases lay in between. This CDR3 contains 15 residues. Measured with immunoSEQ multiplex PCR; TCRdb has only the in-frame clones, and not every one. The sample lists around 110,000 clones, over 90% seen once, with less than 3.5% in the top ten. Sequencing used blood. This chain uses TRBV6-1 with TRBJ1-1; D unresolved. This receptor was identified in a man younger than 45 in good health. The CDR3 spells CASSDMGHKNTEAFF. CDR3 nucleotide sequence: TGTGCCAGCAGTGATATGGGTCATAAGAACACTGAAGCTTTCTTT.